This TCR beta chain was profiled in a study of blood T cell repertoires in COVID-19. Profiling relied on immunoSEQ multiplex PCR, and the TCRdb table lists in-frame clones only, not all of them. This table has over 300,000 clones, around 91% appearing once. Per germline, CDR1 MNHEY and CDR2 SMNVEV (reference sequence). V was pared by 2 bases and J by 14 bases, with 24 bases between. The CDR3 is 15 residues long. This receptor was obtained from a man aged 18 to 29 with active or convalescent COVID-19. Sequenced material: peripheral blood. The chain employs TRBV27 and TRBJ1-1; tentatively, D is TRBD1 (6 bases). The CDR3 region has the DNA TGTGCCAGCAGTTTACCGCAGGGGAGATCCCTACAGGTCTTCTTT. Its protein product is CASSLPQGRSLQVFF.